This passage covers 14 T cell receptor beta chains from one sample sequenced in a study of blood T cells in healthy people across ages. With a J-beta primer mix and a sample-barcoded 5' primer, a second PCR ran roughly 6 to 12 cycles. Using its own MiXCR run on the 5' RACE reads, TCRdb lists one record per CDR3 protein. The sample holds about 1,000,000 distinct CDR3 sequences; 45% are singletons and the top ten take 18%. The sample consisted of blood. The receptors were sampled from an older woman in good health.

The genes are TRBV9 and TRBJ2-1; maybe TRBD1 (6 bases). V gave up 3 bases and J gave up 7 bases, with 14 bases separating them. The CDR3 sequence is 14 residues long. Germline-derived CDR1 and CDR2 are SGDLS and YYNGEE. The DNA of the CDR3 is TGTGCCAGCAGCGGGGGGCCCCGATCGAATGAGCAGTTCTTC. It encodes CASSGGPRSNEQFF.

The CDR3 DNA is TGTGCCAGCAGCCAGGGTAGGCTCGAGCAGTACTTC. Translating gives CASSQGRLEQYF. The J gene is TRBJ2-7, the V gene TRBV12-3 or TRBV12-4; the D gene is possibly TRBD1 (5 bases). The CDR3 loop spans 12 amino acids. Trimming pared 6 bases from V and 6 bases from J, leaving 12 bases between.

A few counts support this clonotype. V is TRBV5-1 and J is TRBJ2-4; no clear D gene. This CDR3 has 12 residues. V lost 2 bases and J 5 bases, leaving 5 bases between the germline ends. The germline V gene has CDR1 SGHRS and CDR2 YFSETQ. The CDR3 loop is CASSLEENIQYF. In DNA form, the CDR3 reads TGCGCCAGCAGCTTAGAAGAAAACATTCAGTACTTC.

Written as DNA, the CDR3 is TGTGCCAGCAGGTGGGGGGAAGGACAGCCCCAGCATTTT. It specifies CASRWGEGQPQHF. The genes are TRBV6-5 and TRBJ1-5, with a possible D match to TRBD1 (5 bases). CDR1 is MNHEY, CDR2 SVGAGI, per germline. The V end was cut by 6 bases, the J end by 7 bases, with 13 bases between. The CDR3 runs to 13 residues.

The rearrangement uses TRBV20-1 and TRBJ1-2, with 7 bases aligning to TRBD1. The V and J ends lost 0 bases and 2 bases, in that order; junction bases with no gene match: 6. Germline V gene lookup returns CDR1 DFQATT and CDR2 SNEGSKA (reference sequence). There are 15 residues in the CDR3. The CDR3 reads CSARDRDSQNYGYTF. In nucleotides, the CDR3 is TGCAGTGCTAGAGATCGGGACAGCCAAAACTATGGCTACACCTTC.

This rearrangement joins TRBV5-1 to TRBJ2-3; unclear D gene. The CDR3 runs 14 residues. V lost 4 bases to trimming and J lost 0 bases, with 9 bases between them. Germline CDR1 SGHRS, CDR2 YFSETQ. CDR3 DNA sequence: TGCGCCAGCAGCCTAAGGGCTAGCACAGATACGCAGTATTTT. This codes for CASSLRASTDTQYF.

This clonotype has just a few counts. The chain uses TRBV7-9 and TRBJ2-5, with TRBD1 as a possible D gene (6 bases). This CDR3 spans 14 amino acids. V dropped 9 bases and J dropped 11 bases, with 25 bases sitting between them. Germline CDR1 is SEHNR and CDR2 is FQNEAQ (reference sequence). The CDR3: CASSTGSQLWEQYF. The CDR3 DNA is TGTGCCAGTAGTACAGGGTCCCAACTGTGGGAGCAGTACTTC.

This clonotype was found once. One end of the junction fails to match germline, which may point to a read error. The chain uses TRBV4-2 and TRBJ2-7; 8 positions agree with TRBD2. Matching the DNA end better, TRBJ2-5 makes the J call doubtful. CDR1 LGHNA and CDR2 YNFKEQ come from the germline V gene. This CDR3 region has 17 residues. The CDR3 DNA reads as TGTGCCGGCAGCCAAGAACCCAGCGGGAGTGTCTTAGAGACCCAGTACTTC. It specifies CAGSQEPSGSVLETQYF.

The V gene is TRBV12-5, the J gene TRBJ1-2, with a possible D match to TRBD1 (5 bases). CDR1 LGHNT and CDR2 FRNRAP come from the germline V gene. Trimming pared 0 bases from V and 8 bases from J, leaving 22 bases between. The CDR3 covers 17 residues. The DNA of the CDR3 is TGTGCTAGTGGTTTGGTACCTGATGTGTACAGGCCTGGAGGCTACACCTTC. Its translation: CASGLVPDVYRPGGYTF. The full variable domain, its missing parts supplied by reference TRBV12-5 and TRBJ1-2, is DARVTQTPRHKVTEMGQEVTMRCQPILGHNTVFWYRQTMMQGLELLAYFRNRAPLDDSGMPKDRFSAEMPDATLATLKIQPSEPRDSAVYFCASGLVPDVYRPGGYTFGSGTRLTVV.

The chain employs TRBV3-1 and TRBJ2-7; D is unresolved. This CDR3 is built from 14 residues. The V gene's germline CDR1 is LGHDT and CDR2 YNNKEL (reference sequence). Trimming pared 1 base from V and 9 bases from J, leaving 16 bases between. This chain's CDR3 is CASSQGPQRGGQYF. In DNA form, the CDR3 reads TGTGCCAGCAGCCAAGGTCCTCAACGAGGCGGGCAGTACTTC.

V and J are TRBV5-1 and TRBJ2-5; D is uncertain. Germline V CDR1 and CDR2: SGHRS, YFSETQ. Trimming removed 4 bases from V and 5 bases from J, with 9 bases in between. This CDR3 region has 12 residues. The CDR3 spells CASSPADETQYF. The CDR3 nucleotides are TGCGCCAGCAGCCCCGCTGATGAGACCCAGTACTTC.

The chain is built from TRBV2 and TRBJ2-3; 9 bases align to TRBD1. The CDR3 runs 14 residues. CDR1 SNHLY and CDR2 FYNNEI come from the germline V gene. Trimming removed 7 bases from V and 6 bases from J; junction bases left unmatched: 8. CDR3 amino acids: CASTMDRGLDTQYF. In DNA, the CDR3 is TGTGCCAGCACCATGGACAGGGGACTCGATACGCAGTATTTT.

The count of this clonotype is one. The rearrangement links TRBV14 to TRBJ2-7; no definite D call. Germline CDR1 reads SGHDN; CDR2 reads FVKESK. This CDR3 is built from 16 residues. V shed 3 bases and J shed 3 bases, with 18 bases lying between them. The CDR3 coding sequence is TGTGCCAGCAGCCATCAGGTGAACCAAGGTCACTACGAGCAGTACTTC. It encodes CASSHQVNQGHYEQYF.

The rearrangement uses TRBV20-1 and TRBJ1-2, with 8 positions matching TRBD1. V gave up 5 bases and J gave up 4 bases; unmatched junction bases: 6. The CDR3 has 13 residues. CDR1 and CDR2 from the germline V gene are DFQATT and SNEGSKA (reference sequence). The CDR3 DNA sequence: TGCAGTGCTCAGGACAGGGCGGGCTATGGCTACACCTTC. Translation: CSAQDRAGYGYTF.